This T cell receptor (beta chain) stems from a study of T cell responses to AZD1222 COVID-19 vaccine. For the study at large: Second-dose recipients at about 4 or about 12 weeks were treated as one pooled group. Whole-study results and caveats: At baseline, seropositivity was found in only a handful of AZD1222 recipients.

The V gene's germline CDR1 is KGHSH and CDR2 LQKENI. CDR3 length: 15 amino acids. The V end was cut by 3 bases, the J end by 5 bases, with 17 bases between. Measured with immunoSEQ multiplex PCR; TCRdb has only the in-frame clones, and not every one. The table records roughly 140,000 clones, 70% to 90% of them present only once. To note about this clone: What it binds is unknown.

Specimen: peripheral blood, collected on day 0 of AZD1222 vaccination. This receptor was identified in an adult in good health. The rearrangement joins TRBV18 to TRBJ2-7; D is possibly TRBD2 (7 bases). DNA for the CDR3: TGTGCCAGCTCACCTCAAGGGGGAGGGGTCCACGAGCAGTACTTC. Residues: CASSPQGGGVHEQYF.